A selection of T cell receptor beta chains follows, all from one sample in a study of cytomegalovirus exposure and HLA in healthy donors. The table came from immunoSEQ multiplex PCR; TCRdb's copy has only in-frame clones and leaves some out. The table includes 140,000 or so clones, about 88% detected once. Source material: PBMCs. Receptors originate from a woman aged 18-29 years in good health and CMV-seropositive. Both conserved end residues are part of each CDR3. A D gene is named only where the DNA matches it firmly. Clone size is not always given. Where it is, it says once, few, many or a class for expanded clones.

V gene	clone size	D gene	J gene	CDR3 DNA	CDR3 protein
TRBV27	.	.	TRBJ2-5	TGTGCCAGCAGTTTAGGGCAGGGGCAAGAGACCCAGTACTTC	CASSLGQGQETQYF
TRBV4-1	.	.	TRBJ1-2	TGCGCCAGCAGCCCGACCGGGGGAATCTCTAACTATGGCTACACCTTC	CASSPTGGISNYGYTF
TRBV5-6	.	.	TRBJ2-3	TGTGCCAGCAGCTCATCACTAACAGATACGCAGTATTTT	CASSSSLTDTQYF
TRBV15	.	.	TRBJ1-2	TGTGCCACCACTCCAACAAGCTCCGGGAACTATGGCTACACCTTC	CATTPTSSGNYGYTF
TRBV12-5	.	.	TRBJ2-7	TGTGCTAGTGGCCTGAGGGCGTACGAGCAGTACTTC	CASGLRAYEQYF
TRBV25-1	once	TRBD1	TRBJ1-2	TGTGCCAGCAGTTCCCTGCCGGGGACAGGGGGGAACTATGGCTACACCTTC	CASSSLPGTGGNYGYTF
TRBV5-1	.	TRBD1	TRBJ2-2	TGCGCCAGCAGCCCTGGACAGGGAATTGAGGTGCGGGAGCTGTTTTTT	CASSPGQGIEVRELFF
TRBV7-2	.	.	TRBJ1-2	TGTGCCAGCAGCCTTAACAGGGTTGGGGCACAGGGCTACACCTTC	CASSLNRVGAQGYTF
TRBV28	.	TRBD1	TRBJ1-1	TGTGCCAGCACCCTCCTCGGACAGGGGAAGTTGGGGACTGAAGCTTTCTTT	CASTLLGQGKLGTEAFF
TRBV2	.	.	TRBJ1-2	TGTGCCAGCAGTTTGGACAGCTATGGCTACACCTTC	CASSLDSYGYTF
TRBV2	.	.	TRBJ2-7	TGTGCCAGCACCGGGACACACTACGAGCAGTACTTC	CASTGTHYEQYF
TRBV19	.	TRBD1	TRBJ2-7	TGTGCCAGTAGTATAATGACAGGGGCCTACGAGCAGTACTTC	CASSIMTGAYEQYF
TRBV19	once	.	TRBJ1-4	TGTGCCAGTAGTCCTTCCTCAGGGTTCCAAGGTGAAAAACTGTTTTTT	CASSPSSGFQGEKLFF